The rows below give T cell receptor beta chains drawn from one sample of a study of control samples from healthy donors and cancer patients. Repertoires were generated with immunoSEQ multiplex PCR, while TCRdb's copy carries only in-frame clones and drops some. The table shows about 120,000 clones, with about 91% occurring only once. The material sequenced was blood. The receptors stem from a man in his forties or fifties in good health. Each CDR3 is given with its conserved first and last residue. Fields, in order: V gene, D gene, J gene, clone size, CDR3 protein, CDR3 DNA. The D gene is left open where the match is weak. Clone size is stated in some rows and not others, as once, few, many or a class when expanded.

TRBV6-5,TRBD1,TRBJ2-7,NA,CASAQDRGSYEQYF,TGTGCCAGCGCCCAGGACAGGGGCTCCTACGAGCAGTACTTC
TRBV24-1,TRBD1,TRBJ1-2,NA,CATSDNGQGSYGYTF,TGTGCCACCAGTGATAACGGACAGGGATCATATGGCTACACCTTC
TRBV3-1/TRBV3-2,NA,TRBJ2-1,NA,CASSQGSGGARVEQFF,TGTGCCAGCAGCCAAGGATCGGGGGGCGCGCGGGTTGAGCAGTTCTTC
TRBV27,TRBD1,TRBJ2-7,NA,CASSFGDRVSEQYF,TGTGCCAGCAGTTTTGGGGACAGGGTAAGCGAGCAGTACTTC
TRBV25-1,NA,TRBJ1-1,NA,CASSDPKRGNTEAFF,TGTGCCAGCAGTGACCCGAAGCGGGGAAACACTGAAGCTTTCTTT
TRBV7-2,NA,TRBJ2-5,NA,CASTGTPQETQYF,TGTGCCAGCACAGGGACACCTCAAGAGACCCAGTACTTC
TRBV3-1/TRBV3-2,NA,TRBJ1-2,NA,CASSRSPQGGYTF,TGTGCCAGCAGCCGATCTCCTCAGGGGGGCTACACCTTC
TRBV24-1,TRBD2,TRBJ2-6,NA,CATGRGGSGANVLTF,TGTGCCACCGGCCGGGGGGGCTCTGGGGCCAACGTCCTGACTTTC
TRBV6-1,TRBD1,TRBJ1-4,NA,CASSENRGGNEKLFF,TGTGCCAGCAGTGAAAACAGGGGGGGGAATGAAAAACTGTTTTTT
TRBV15,TRBD1,TRBJ1-3,NA,CATSRGEQGASGNTIYF,TGTGCCACCAGCAGGGGGGAACAGGGGGCCTCTGGAAACACCATATATTTT
TRBV6-1,TRBD1,TRBJ2-3,NA,CASSESWTGGSDTQYF,TGTGCCAGCAGTGAGAGCTGGACAGGGGGTTCAGATACGCAGTATTTT
TRBV7-8,TRBD1,TRBJ2-7,NA,CASSVDRGLYF,TGTGCCAGCAGCGTTGACAGGGGGCTATACTTC
TRBV24-1,NA,TRBJ1-2,NA,CATSERDILGYTF,TGTGCCACCAGTGAGAGGGACATCTTGGGCTACACCTTC
TRBV18,NA,TRBJ1-1,NA,CASSQGGKDTEAFF,TGTGCCAGCTCACAGGGCGGGAAGGACACTGAAGCTTTCTTT
TRBV4-1,TRBD1,TRBJ2-7,NA,CASSQDPQGANEQYF,TGCGCCAGCAGCCAAGATCCACAGGGGGCGAACGAGCAGTACTTC
TRBV18,NA,TRBJ1-2,NA,CASSPNREGYTF,TGTGCCAGCTCACCAAATCGGGAAGGCTACACCTTC
TRBV15,TRBD1,TRBJ1-2,NA,CATSRDQTGAKLNGYTF,TGTGCCACCAGCAGAGATCAGACAGGGGCTAAACTAAATGGCTACACCTTC
TRBV7-6,TRBD2,TRBJ2-2,NA,CASSSRGGENTGELFF,TGTGCCAGCAGCAGCCGGGGGGGCGAGAACACCGGGGAGCTGTTTTTT
TRBV11-3,TRBD1,TRBJ1-3,NA,CASSFTGTADSGNTIYF,TGTGCCAGCAGCTTCACCGGGACAGCCGACTCTGGAAACACCATATATTTT
TRBV6-5,NA,TRBJ1-4,NA,CASSYSRGGGEKLFF,TGTGCCAGCAGTTACTCAAGGGGCGGAGGGGAAAAACTGTTTTTT
TRBV10-2,NA,TRBJ1-4,NA,CASDSATNEKLFF,TGCGCCAGCGACTCTGCAACTAATGAAAAACTGTTTTTT
TRBV28,TRBD1,TRBJ1-2,NA,CASSTTGTAYGYTF,TGTGCCAGCAGTACGACCGGGACAGCTTATGGCTACACCTTC
TRBV3-1/TRBV3-2,NA,TRBJ1-6,NA,CASSQGTANSPLHF,TGTGCCAGCAGCCAAGGGACAGCAAATTCACCCCTCCACTTT
TRBV6-2/TRBV6-3,NA,TRBJ1-2,NA,CASSYSGAGGGYTF,TGTGCCAGCAGTTACTCGGGGGCCGGAGGGGGCTACACCTTC
TRBV7-2,NA,TRBJ1-1,NA,CATGSEAFF,TGTGCCACCGGGAGTGAAGCTTTCTTT
TRBV6-5,NA,TRBJ2-7,NA,CASSYPGRQAYEQYF,TGTGCCAGCAGTTACCCCGGACGGCAAGCCTACGAGCAGTACTTC
TRBV27,NA,TRBJ2-1,NA,CASSPLGISYNEQFF,TGTGCCAGCAGTCCGCTAGGGATCTCCTACAATGAGCAGTTCTTC
TRBV28,NA,TRBJ1-6,NA,CASSPRGSGGNSPLHF,TGTGCCAGCAGCCCCCGGGGGTCGGGGGGTAATTCACCCCTCCACTTT
TRBV2,NA,TRBJ1-2,NA,CASRNSLNGYTF,TGTGCCAGCAGGAACAGCCTAAATGGCTACACCTTC
TRBV27,NA,TRBJ2-1,NA,CASSLIRANEQFF,TGTGCCAGCAGTTTAATCCGGGCCAATGAGCAGTTCTTC
TRBV20-1,NA,TRBJ1-2,NA,CSASEQVAYGYTF,TGCAGTGCTAGTGAGCAGGTGGCCTATGGCTACACCTTC
TRBV6-4,NA,TRBJ1-4,NA,CASGGQLGDLAARKLFF,TGTGCCAGCGGTGGGCAATTAGGAGACCTGGCGGCGAGGAAACTGTTTTTT
TRBV3-1/TRBV3-2,NA,TRBJ1-6,NA,CASSQRTAIPLHF,TGTGCCAGCAGCCAGAGGACAGCCATACCCCTCCACTTT
TRBV7-8,NA,TRBJ2-7,NA,CASSQGRGEQYF,TGTGCCAGCAGCCAGGGTCGCGGCGAGCAGTACTTC
TRBV12-3/TRBV12-4,TRBD2,TRBJ2-1,once,CASSLGLATEFF,TGTGCCAGCAGTTTGGGACTAGCGACGGAGTTCTTC
TRBV18,TRBD1,TRBJ2-1,NA,CASSPGQGSYNEQFF,TGTGCCAGCTCCCCGGGACAGGGCTCCTACAATGAGCAGTTCTTC
TRBV4-2,NA,TRBJ2-7,NA,CASSQAEISYEQYF,TGTGCCAGCAGCCAAGCCGAGATTTCCTACGAGCAGTACTTC
TRBV29-1,TRBD2,TRBJ2-5,NA,CSVRGLAGEQETQYF,TGCAGCGTTCGTGGACTAGCGGGGGAGCAAGAGACCCAGTACTTC
TRBV25-1,TRBD1,TRBJ2-7,NA,CASSVGTGFSYEQYF,TGTGCCAGCAGTGTTGGGACAGGGTTTTCCTACGAGCAGTACTTC
TRBV5-6,NA,TRBJ1-4,NA,CASSSGGNEKLFF,TGTGCCAGCAGCTCCGGGGGTAATGAAAAACTGTTTTTT